The entry below describes one T cell receptor (beta chain). There are a few counts of this clonotype. The target of this receptor is not known. Per-base quality was not reported, and no clone a single base away is much larger than it. Systemically healthy Caucasian individuals from Russia, some 40 in total and aged about 6 to 100 years, were included as donors. Around 10 milliliters of peripheral blood were collected from each donor into EDTA-treated Vacutainer tubes. Ficoll-Paque density-gradient centrifugation was used to isolate PBMCs, with at least 6.5 million per sample. Trizol reagent was used to extract total RNA from PBMCs, with at least 6 micrograms per sample. Naive CD45RAhigh/CD27high T cell percentages were measured by flow cytometry on a PBMC aliquot from every donor. V has 0 bases trimmed and J has 4 bases trimmed; junction bases matching no gene number 4. Including the terminal cysteine and phenylalanine, the CDR3 comprises 16 residues. The kept DNA is CDR3 alone, 48 bases in frame from the first base. The germline V gene (reference sequence) sets CDR1 to SEHNR and CDR2 to FQNEAQ.

The sample comes from a study of blood T cells in healthy people across ages (dated by TCRdb to between 2015 and 2017). Regarding the research as a whole: In model experiments, template switching captured about one uniquely barcoded TCR beta cDNA molecule for every two T cells. Using the same blood draw, the study looked at two additional independent replicas of 1 million unique cDNA reads for two donors, one aged 18 to 30 and the other aged 80 or older. The study measured age-related changes in TCR beta repertoire diversity using deep sequencing normalized with unique cDNA molecular identifiers. The donors were divided into four age groups: young (average roughly 15 years), middle-aged (almost 40), aged (approximately 64) and long-lived (around 80). To avoid experimental bias, donors of different ages were spread randomly across the sequencing lanes. Points the paper makes about the study in general: Donor CMV infection status was unknown, potentially confounding age-related changes in expanded clonotypes. Compared with the aged group, the long-lived group had more naive CD4+ T cells, fewer expanded clones and increased TCR diversity, suggesting age selection. Total diversity estimates from one million sequenced T cells were considered lower bounds and underestimates. Since profiling was done on bulk unsorted PBMCs, naive and antigen-experienced compartments could not be conclusively compared. As age increased, observed TCR beta diversity per million T cells dropped in a roughly linear way, and a significant reduction was already evident by age 40. There was a strong correlation between observed TCR beta diversity and the percentage of naive T cells measured by flow cytometry.

To prepare the library, 5' RACE was applied. The instrument given in TCRdb is Illumina HiSeq 2500. A second PCR of roughly 6 to 11 cycles was run with a J-beta primer mix and a sample-barcoded 5' primer. A unique molecular identifier was introduced onto each TCR beta cDNA molecule by a template-switch 5' adaptor carrying 12 random nucleotides. Each sample yielded at least 3 million CDR3-containing paired-end reads. First-strand cDNA synthesis was performed from all RNA using the Mint cDNA synthesis kit, with priming by a TRBC-specific oligonucleotide. Following uracil-DNA glycosylase treatment, a first 18-cycle PCR with universal primers M1SS and BC2_uni_R was performed on all cDNA. As for the original processing: For normalization, 1 million high-quality reads, each with a distinct molecular identifier, were randomly selected from each sample. Reads sharing molecular identifiers were discarded rather than binned into consensus sequences. MiTCR, run with a Q25 quality threshold and the strictest error-elimination algorithm, handled CDR3 identification, clonotype clustering and error correction. A nonparametric unseen species model with Euler transformation was used to estimate a lower bound on total TCR beta diversity. TCRdb reworked the public reads: Q25 trimming with fastp, MiXCR clone assembly, productive beta chains retained. Rows with a matching CDR3 protein are joined into one entry that keeps the most common DNA and genes. The V and J calls, along with clone size, are taken from TCRdb and not from the paper's own processing. The sample records about 1.6 million distinct CDR3 sequences, about 35% of which are singletons. Jointly, the top ten make up about 11% of the sample.

Recombination linked TRBV7-9 to TRBJ1-5, and 9 junctional nucleotides match TRBD1. The TCR originated in a woman younger than 45 in good health. The sample was blood. Here the CDR3 is given as CASSLAKGTGNQPQHF. The sequence in DNA is TGTGCCAGCAGCTTAGCGAAGGGGACAGGGAATCAGCCCCAGCATTTT.